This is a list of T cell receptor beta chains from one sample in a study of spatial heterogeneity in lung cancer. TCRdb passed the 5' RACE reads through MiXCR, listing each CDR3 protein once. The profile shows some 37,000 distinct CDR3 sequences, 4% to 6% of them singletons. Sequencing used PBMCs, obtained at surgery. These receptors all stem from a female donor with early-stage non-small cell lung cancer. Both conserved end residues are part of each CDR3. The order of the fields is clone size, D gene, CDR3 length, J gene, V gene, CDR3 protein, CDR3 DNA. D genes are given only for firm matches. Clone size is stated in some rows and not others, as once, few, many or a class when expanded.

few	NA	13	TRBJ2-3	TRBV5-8	CASNTRLPDTQYF	TGTGCCAGCAACACCCGGTTGCCTGATACGCAGTATTTT
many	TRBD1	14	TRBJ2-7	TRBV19	CASSLIGQGTEQYF	TGTGCCAGTAGCCTAATCGGACAGGGCACCGAGCAGTACTTC
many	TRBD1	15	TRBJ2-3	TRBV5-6	CASSETGGAADTQYF	TGTGCCAGCAGCGAGACAGGGGGCGCGGCAGATACGCAGTATTTT
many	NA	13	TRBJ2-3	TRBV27	CASSSLNEDTQYF	TGTGCCAGCAGTTCCCTAAATGAAGATACGCAGTATTTT
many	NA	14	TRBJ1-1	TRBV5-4	CASSPWDGNTEAFF	TGTGCCAGCAGCCCGTGGGACGGGAACACTGAAGCTTTCTTT
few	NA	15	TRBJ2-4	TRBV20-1	CSARDGATSPNIQYF	TGCAGTGCTAGAGATGGGGCGACATCCCCAAACATTCAGTACTTC
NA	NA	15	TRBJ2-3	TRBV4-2	CASSQGTGVSDTQYF	TGTGCCAGCAGCCAGGGAACGGGCGTTTCAGATACGCAGTATTTT
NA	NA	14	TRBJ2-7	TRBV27	CASSLWQGPGEQYF	TGTGCCAGCAGTTTATGGCAGGGGCCGGGTGAGCAGTACTTC
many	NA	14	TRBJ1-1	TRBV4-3	CASSQDGRSTEAFF	TGCGCCAGCAGCCAAGACGGCAGGAGCACTGAAGCTTTCTTT
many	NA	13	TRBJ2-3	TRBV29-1	CSVEPAGPDTQYF	TGCAGCGTTGAACCGGCCGGCCCAGATACGCAGTATTTT
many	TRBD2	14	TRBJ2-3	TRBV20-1	CSAPLAGTTDTQYF	TGCAGTGCTCCTTTAGCGGGCACCACAGATACGCAGTATTTT
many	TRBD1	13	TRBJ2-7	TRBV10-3	CATAGTGSYEQYF	TGTGCCACCGCCGGGACAGGGTCCTACGAGCAGTACTTC
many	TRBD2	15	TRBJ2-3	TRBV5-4	CASRQLAGDRNTQYF	TGTGCCAGCAGGCAACTAGCGGGAGACAGAAATACGCAGTATTTT
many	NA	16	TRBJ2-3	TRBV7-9	CASSLSLTDGTDTQYF	TGTGCCAGCAGCCTTAGTTTGACGGACGGGACAGATACGCAGTATTTT
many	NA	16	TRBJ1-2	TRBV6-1	CASRKIKGEANYGYTF	TGTGCCAGCAGGAAGATAAAGGGAGAAGCTAACTATGGCTACACCTTC
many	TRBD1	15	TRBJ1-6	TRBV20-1	CSARDRRQGNSPLHF	TGCAGTGCTAGAGATAGGCGACAGGGCAATTCACCCCTCCACTTT
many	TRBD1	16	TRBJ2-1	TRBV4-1	CASSEGSGQPYNEQFF	TGCGCCAGCAGCGAGGGTTCGGGACAGCCTTACAATGAGCAGTTCTTC
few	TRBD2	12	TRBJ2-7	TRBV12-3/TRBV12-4	CASSSDIAGQYF	TGTGCCAGCAGTTCCGACATAGCGGGGCAGTACTTC
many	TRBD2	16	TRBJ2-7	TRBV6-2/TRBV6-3	CASSKASGRASHEQYF	TGTGCCAGCAGCAAGGCTAGCGGGAGGGCTTCGCACGAGCAGTACTTC
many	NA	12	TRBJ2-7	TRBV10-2	CASRGTDYEQYF	TGCGCCAGCAGGGGGACTGATTACGAGCAGTACTTC
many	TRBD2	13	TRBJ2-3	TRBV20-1	CSASGTSGATQYF	TGCAGTGCTTCTGGGACTAGCGGGGCTACGCAGTATTTT
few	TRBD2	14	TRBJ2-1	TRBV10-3	CAISDTSGGSMQFF	TGTGCCATCAGTGATACTAGCGGGGGGTCGATGCAGTTCTTC
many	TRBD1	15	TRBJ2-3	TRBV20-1	CSATPGTGGPDTQYF	TGCAGTGCAACACCCGGGACAGGGGGCCCAGATACGCAGTATTTT
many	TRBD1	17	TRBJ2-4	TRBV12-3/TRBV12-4	CASSAGTGRRAKNIQYF	TGTGCCAGCAGTGCCGGGACAGGGCGCCGGGCCAAAAACATTCAGTACTTC
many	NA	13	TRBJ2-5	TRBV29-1	CSVLGHYQETQYF	TGCAGCGTATTGGGCCATTACCAAGAGACCCAGTACTTC
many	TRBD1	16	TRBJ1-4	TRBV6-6	CASSSQDGGGGEKLFF	TGTGCCAGCAGCTCGCAGGACGGAGGGGGCGGTGAAAAACTGTTTTTT
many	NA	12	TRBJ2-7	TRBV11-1	CASSLLGYEQYF	TGTGCCAGCAGCTTATTAGGCTACGAGCAGTACTTC
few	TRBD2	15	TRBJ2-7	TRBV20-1	CSAREPTSGGYEQYF	TGCAGTGCTAGAGAGCCGACTAGCGGAGGATACGAGCAGTACTTC
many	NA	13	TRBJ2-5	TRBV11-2	CASSLDPAETQYF	TGTGCCAGCAGCTTAGATCCCGCGGAGACCCAGTACTTC
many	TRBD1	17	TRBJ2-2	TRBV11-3	CASSRLPGQQDTGELFF	TGTGCCAGCAGCCGCCTCCCGGGACAGCAAGACACCGGGGAGCTGTTTTTT
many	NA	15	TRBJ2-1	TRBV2	CASSDGRDFRNEQFF	TGTGCCAGCAGCGACGGACGAGATTTCCGCAATGAGCAGTTCTTC
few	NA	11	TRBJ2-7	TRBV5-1	CASKGEYEQYF	TGCGCCAGCAAGGGGGAATACGAGCAGTACTTC
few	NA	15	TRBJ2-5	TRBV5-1	CASSLFDTGRETQYF	TGCGCCAGCAGCTTGTTTGATACAGGGCGAGAGACCCAGTACTTC
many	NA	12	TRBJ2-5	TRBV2	CASRGIVETQYF	TGTGCCAGCAGGGGGATCGTTGAGACCCAGTACTTC
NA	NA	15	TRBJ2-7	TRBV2	CASSERSGRDHEQYF	TGTGCCAGCAGTGAAAGGTCAGGGAGAGATCACGAGCAGTACTTC
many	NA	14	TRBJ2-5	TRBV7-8	CASSPAAGKETQYF	TGTGCCAGCAGCCCTGCGGCGGGGAAAGAGACCCAGTACTTC
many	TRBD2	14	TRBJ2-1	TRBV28	CASTRSGRTDEQFF	TGTGCCAGCACCCGTAGCGGGAGGACGGATGAGCAGTTCTTC
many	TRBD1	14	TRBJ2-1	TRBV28	CASSPTGRDNEQFF	TGTGCCAGCAGCCCGACAGGGCGGGACAATGAGCAGTTCTTC
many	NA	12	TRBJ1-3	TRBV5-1	CASRVDGNTIYF	TGCGCCAGCAGGGTGGATGGAAACACCATATATTTT
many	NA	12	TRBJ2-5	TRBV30	CAWTTDGRTQYF	TGTGCCTGGACCACCGACGGTCGGACCCAGTACTTC